This T cell receptor beta chain came from a study of regulatory T cells in long-lasting Graves disease. The V end was cut by 6 bases, the J end by 4 bases, with 10 bases between. The CDR3 runs 14 residues. The V gene's germline CDR1 is MNHNS and CDR2 SASEGT. Time point defined: newly diagnosed GD, antithyroid drugs for less than 3 months. With RNA extracted from PBMCs as input, the TCR library was made. Relying on iRepertoire HTBI primers and Arm-PCR of CDR3 regions, the team built TCR beta libraries. MiXCR, applied by TCRdb to the multiplex PCR reads, yields one record per CDR3 protein. The sample consists of around 480,000 distinct CDR3 sequences, roughly a sixth of them appearing once. This clonotype has a handful of counts. Its target is not known. Findings of the study overall: The TCR repertoire of persistent Graves' patients was less diverse than that of newly diagnosed ones.

Another study also made use of these data, one on T cells in Graves' hyperthyroidism and ophthalmopathy.

Sample: peripheral blood mononuclear cells (PBMCs), taken at new diagnosis, from a patient treated with antithyroid drugs. The chain employs TRBV6-1 and TRBJ2-6; D is unclear. The receptor was derived from a woman aged 35-65 years with Graves disease. The CDR3, as DNA: TGTGCCAGCAGGCCCGGAGTCGGGGCCAACGTCCTGACTTTC. This codes for CASRPGVGANVLTF.